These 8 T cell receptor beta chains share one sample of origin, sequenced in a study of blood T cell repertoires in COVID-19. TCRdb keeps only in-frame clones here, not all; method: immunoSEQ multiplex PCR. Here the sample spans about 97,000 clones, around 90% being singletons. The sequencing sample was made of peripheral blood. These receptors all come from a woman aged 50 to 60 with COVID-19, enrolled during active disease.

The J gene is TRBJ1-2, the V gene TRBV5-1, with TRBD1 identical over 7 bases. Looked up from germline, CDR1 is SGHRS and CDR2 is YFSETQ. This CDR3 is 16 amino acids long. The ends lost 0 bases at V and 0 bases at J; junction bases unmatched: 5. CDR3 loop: CASSLAGRGPNYGYTF. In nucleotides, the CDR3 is TGCGCCAGCAGCTTGGCCGGAAGGGGGCCTAACTATGGCTACACCTTC.

DNA for the CDR3: TGCGCCAGCAGCTTGGCTAGCCCGAACACTGAAGCTTTCTTT. It encodes CASSLASPNTEAFF. This chain uses TRBV5-1 with TRBJ1-1; D gene uncertain. V dropped 0 bases and J dropped 1 base, with 7 bases sitting between them. CDR3 length equals 14 residues. Looked up from germline, CDR1 is SGHRS and CDR2 is YFSETQ.

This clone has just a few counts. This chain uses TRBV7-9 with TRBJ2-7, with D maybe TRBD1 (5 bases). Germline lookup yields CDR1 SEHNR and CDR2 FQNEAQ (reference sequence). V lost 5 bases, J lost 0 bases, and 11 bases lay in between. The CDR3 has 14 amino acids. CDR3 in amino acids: CASSPQGRSYEQYF. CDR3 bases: TGTGCCAGCAGCCCCCAGGGCCGCTCCTACGAGCAGTACTTC.

DNA of the CDR3: TGCGCCAGCAGCAACGGACAGCCCAACACTGAAGCTTTCTTT. Protein sequence: CASSNGQPNTEAFF. This sequence joins TRBV5-1 and TRBJ1-1, with D possibly being TRBD1 (6 bases). Germline values: CDR1 SGHRS, CDR2 YFSETQ. CDR3 length: 14 amino acids. V was cut by 4 bases and J by 2 bases, with 12 bases left in between.

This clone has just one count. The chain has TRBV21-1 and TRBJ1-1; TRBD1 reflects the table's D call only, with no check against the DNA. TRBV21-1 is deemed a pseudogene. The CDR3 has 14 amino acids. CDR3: CASSNPGHNTEAFF. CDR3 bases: TGTGCCAGCAGCAACCCAGGACACAACACTGAAGCTTTCTTT.

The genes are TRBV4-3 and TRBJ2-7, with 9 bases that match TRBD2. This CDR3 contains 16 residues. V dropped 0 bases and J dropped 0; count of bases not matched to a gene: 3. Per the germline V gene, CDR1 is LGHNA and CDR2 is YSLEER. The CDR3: CASSQDIAGDSYEQYF. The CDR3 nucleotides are TGCGCCAGCAGCCAAGATATAGCGGGGGACTCCTACGAGCAGTACTTC.

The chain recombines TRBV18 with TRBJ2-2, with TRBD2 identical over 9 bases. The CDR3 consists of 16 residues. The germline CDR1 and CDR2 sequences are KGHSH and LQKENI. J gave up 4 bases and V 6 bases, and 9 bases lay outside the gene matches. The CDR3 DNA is TGTGCCAGCTCGGCTCAGGGACTAGCTTCCACCGGGGAGCTGTTTTTT. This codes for CASSAQGLASTGELFF.

The CDR3 region is CASSPQGVHATNEKLFF. In DNA form, the CDR3 reads TGTGCCAGCTCGCCGCAGGGGGTTCACGCAACTAATGAAAAACTGTTTTTT. The chain uses TRBV18 and TRBJ1-4; 7 nucleotides agree with TRBD1. V shed 6 bases and J 0 bases; nucleotides not matched to a gene: 10. Germline V gives CDR1 KGHSH, CDR2 LQKENI. The CDR3 extends over 17 amino acids.